The source of this T cell receptor beta chain is a study of blood T cell repertoires in COVID-19. Across the study: Italy, Spain and the United States were the sources of the convalescent and acute COVID-19 samples. T cells, B-cell-depleted T cells, or PBMCs provided the cDNA or gDNA that served as material.

In the source study's methods: For nucleated cells, counts were estimated from reference gene primer amplification. The data were produced by immunoSEQ multiplex PCR, yet TCRdb's version contains in-frame clones alone and is incomplete. V and J calls plus clone size are reproduced from that table; the DNA served to infer D and trimming. The repertoire holds under 60,000 clones, with 75% to 95% as singletons. V was pared by 3 bases and J by 7 bases, with 6 bases of the junction left unmatched. The CDR3 spans 13 residues. CDR1 SGHNT and CDR2 YYREEE come from the germline V gene (reference sequence). Sequencing was done on a sample of peripheral blood. This rearrangement joins TRBV5-4 to TRBJ1-2; 7 bases are a match to TRBD1. The receptor comes from a man aged 50 or older with active COVID-19. This CDR3 is CASSSTGVPGYTF. Written as DNA, the CDR3 is TGTGCCAGCAGCTCAACAGGGGTTCCTGGCTACACCTTC.